The 9 T cell receptor beta chains below all came from one sample that was sequenced in a study of cytomegalovirus exposure and HLA in healthy donors. PCR involved 60 Vbeta and 13 Jbeta primers. Assay used: immunoSEQ multiplex PCR; TCRdb lists only in-frame clones, some missing. This table holds 77,000 or so clones, approximately 75% found once. Sequenced: PBMCs. The receptors come from a woman in her 40s in good health and CMV-seronegative.

This clone was recorded only once. V and J are TRBV28 and TRBJ2-7; 8 bases are a match to TRBD1. In germline, CDR1 is MDHEN, CDR2 SYDVKM. The CDR3 covers 16 residues. V was pared by 5 bases and J by 2 bases, with 11 bases of the junction left unmatched. In DNA, the CDR3 is TGTGCCAGCAGTCCCTCCCGGGGACAGGTAACCTACGAGCAGTACTTC. Its protein product is CASSPSRGQVTYEQYF.

The gene calls are TRBV15 and TRBJ2-1, with 8 bases fitting TRBD1. After removal of 2 bases from V and 3 bases from J, the junction contained 9 bases not matched to a gene. CDR1 is LNHNV and CDR2 is YYDKDF in the germline V gene (reference sequence). This CDR3 is 17 amino acids long. This CDR3 is CATSRRRQGFDYNEQFF. Written as DNA, the CDR3 is TGTGCCACCAGCAGAAGGCGACAGGGGTTTGACTACAATGAGCAGTTCTTC.

The rearrangement links TRBV11-2 to TRBJ2-1, with unresolved D. This CDR3 has 14 amino acids. Per germline, CDR1 SGHAT and CDR2 FQNNGV. V dropped 1 base and J dropped 0 bases, with 4 bases sitting between them. The CDR3 bases are TGTGCCAGCAGCTTAGCGGTCTCCTACAATGAGCAGTTCTTC. Protein: CASSLAVSYNEQFF.

This rearrangement joins TRBV11-1 to TRBJ2-7; TRBD1 matches at 7 bases. V dropped 5 bases and J dropped 2; count of bases not matched to a gene: 6. The CDR3 is 14 amino acids. Germline V gene data show CDR1 as SGHAT and CDR2 as FQDESV (reference sequence). CDR3: CASSRRDRTYEQYF. For the CDR3, the DNA is TGTGCCAGCAGCCGAAGGGACAGAACCTACGAGCAGTACTTC.

This clone is medium-sized (0.01 to 0.1%). DNA of the CDR3: TGTGCCAGCAGTTCGGACAGGGGTAGCACAGATACGCAGTATTTT. The encoded protein is CASSSDRGSTDTQYF. The chain joins TRBV6-4 to TRBJ2-3, with TRBD1 matching over 9 bases. Per the germline V gene, CDR1 is MRHNA and CDR2 is SNTAGT. The junction had 3 bases not matched to a gene; V was cut back by 5 bases and J by 0 bases. This CDR3 spans 15 amino acids.

The chain carries TRBV6-1 and TRBJ2-2; a possible D gene is TRBD2 (6 bases). Deletions cut 2 bases from V and 2 bases from J, with 15 bases between. Germline V gene lookup returns CDR1 MNHNS and CDR2 SASEGT. The CDR3 loop spans 17 amino acids. The chain's CDR3 is CASSETRTDYNTGELFF. In DNA, the CDR3 is TGTGCCAGCAGTGAAACCCGGACGGACTATAACACCGGGGAGCTGTTTTTT.

This clone occurred once. The chain couples TRBV19 to TRBJ2-7; D unresolved. The germline V gene has CDR1 LNHDA and CDR2 SQIVND (reference sequence). V was pared by 3 bases and J by 4 bases, with 7 bases between. CDR3 length: 12 residues. CDR3 nucleotides: TGTGCCAGTAGTATCGCACTTTACGAGCAGTACTTC. Encoded protein: CASSIALYEQYF.

The rearrangement joins TRBV19 to TRBJ1-4, with no clear D. CDR3 length equals 14 residues. CDR1 is LNHDA and CDR2 is SQIVND in the germline V gene (reference sequence). V was pared by 5 bases and J by 0 bases, with 7 bases between. The DNA of the CDR3 is TGTGCCAGTAGTGTGGCAGCAACTAATGAAAAACTGTTTTTT. It codes for CASSVAATNEKLFF.

The chain combines TRBV2 with TRBJ1-1; D possibly corresponds to TRBD1 (6 bases). The ends were cut back, 4 bases at V and 4 bases at J, with 10 bases in the middle. Germline-derived CDR1 and CDR2 are SNHLY and FYNNEI. The CDR3 is 13 amino acids. CDR3: CASSAQGLTEAFF. CDR3 nucleotides: TGTGCCAGCAGTGCACAGGGCCTCACTGAAGCTTTCTTT.